The sequence of this T cell receptor beta chain was determined in a study of T cell changes during pregnancy in multiple sclerosis. Trimming removed 6 bases from V and 5 bases from J; junction bases left unmatched: 4. This CDR3 has 12 residues. Germline V gene lookup returns CDR1 SQVTM and CDR2 ANQGSEA. TCRdb keeps only in-frame clones here, not all; method: immunoSEQ multiplex PCR. The table has about 110,000 clones, 90% to 95% seen once. The rearrangement joins TRBV29-1 to TRBJ1-5, with 7 bases identical to TRBD1. The starting material was peripheral blood, obtained after pregnancy. The clonotype comes from a female donor with multiple sclerosis, enrolled in a pregnancy study. The CDR3 loop reads CSVGQDHQPQHF. For the CDR3, the DNA is TGCAGCGTAGGACAGGATCATCAGCCCCAGCATTTT. Full variable domain (rest looked up from reference TRBV29-1 and TRBJ1-5): SAVISQKPSRDICQRGTSLTIQCQVDSQVTMMFWYRQQPGQSLTLIATANQGSEATYESGFVIDKFPISRPNLTFSTLTVSNMSPEDSSIYLCSVGQDHQPQHFGDGTRLSIL.